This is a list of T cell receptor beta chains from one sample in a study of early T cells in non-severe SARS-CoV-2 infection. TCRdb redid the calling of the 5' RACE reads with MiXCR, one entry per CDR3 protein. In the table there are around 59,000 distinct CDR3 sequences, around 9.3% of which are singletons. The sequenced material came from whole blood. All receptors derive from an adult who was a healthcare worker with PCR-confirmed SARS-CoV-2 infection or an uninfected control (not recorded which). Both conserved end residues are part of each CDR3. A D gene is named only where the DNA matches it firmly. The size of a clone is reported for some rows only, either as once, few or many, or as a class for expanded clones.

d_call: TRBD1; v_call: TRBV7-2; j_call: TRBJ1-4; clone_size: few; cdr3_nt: TGTGCCAGCAGTCGCGACGGGACAGGGGATGAAAAACTGTTTTTT; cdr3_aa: CASSRDGTGDEKLFF
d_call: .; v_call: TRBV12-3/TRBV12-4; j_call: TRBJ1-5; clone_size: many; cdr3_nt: TGTGCCAGCAGTCTTAGCAGGGGCGGCAATCAGCCCCAGCATTTT; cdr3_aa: CASSLSRGGNQPQHF
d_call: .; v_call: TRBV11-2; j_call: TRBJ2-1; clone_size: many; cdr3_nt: TGTGCCAGCAGCCCCCTTGGACAAGTATACAATGAGCAGTTCTTC; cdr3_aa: CASSPLGQVYNEQFF
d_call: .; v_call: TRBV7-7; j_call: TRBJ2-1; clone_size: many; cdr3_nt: TGTGCCAGCAGCCCCGGGGGCGGGGACTACAATGAGCAGTTCTTC; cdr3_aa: CASSPGGGDYNEQFF
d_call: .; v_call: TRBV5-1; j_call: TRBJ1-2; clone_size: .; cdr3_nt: TGCGCCAGCAGCTTGGTCCCGGAGAACTATGGCTACACCTTC; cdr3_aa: CASSLVPENYGYTF
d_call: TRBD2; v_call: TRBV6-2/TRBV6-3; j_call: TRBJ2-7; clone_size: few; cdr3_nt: TGTGCCAGCAGAGGCGGGAGCAACGAGTACTTC; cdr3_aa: CASRGGSNEYF
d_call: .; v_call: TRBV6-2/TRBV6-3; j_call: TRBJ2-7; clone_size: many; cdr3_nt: TGTGCCAGCAGTTACTCGACGGCCAGATCATCCTACGAGCAGTACTTC; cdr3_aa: CASSYSTARSSYEQYF
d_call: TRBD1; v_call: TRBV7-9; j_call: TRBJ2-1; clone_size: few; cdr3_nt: TGTGCCAGCAGTCCCAGGGGGATCTCCTACAATGAGCAGTTCTTC; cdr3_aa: CASSPRGISYNEQFF
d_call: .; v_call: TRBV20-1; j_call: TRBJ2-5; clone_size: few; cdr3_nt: TGCAGTGAGGACGGACGCGGAGAGACCCAGTACTTC; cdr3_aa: CSEDGRGETQYF
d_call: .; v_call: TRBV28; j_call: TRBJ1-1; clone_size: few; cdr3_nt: TGTGCCAGCAGACAGGAGACTGAAGCTTTCTTT; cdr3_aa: CASRQETEAFF
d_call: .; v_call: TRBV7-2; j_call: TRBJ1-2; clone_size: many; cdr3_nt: TGTGCCAGCCACCCGAGCATTTGGGGCTACACCTTC; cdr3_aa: CASHPSIWGYTF
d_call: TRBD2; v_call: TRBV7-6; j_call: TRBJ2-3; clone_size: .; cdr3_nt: TGTGCCAGCAGCATGACTAGCGGGAGACGGGATACGCAGTATTTT; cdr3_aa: CASSMTSGRRDTQYF
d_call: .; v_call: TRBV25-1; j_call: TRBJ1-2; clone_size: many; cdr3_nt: TGTGCCAGCAGTGAATATGGCGGGTCGGGTACATTCTATGGCTACACCTTC; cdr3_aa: CASSEYGGSGTFYGYTF
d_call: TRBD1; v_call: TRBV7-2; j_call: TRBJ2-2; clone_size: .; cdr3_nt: TGTGCCAGCAGCTCCCCACGGGACAGGGGGAACACCGGGGAGCTGTTTTTT; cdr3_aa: CASSSPRDRGNTGELFF
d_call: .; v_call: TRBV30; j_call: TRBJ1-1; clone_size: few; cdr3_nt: TGTGCCTGGACAACAGGGACCACTGAAGCTTTCTTT; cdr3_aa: CAWTTGTTEAFF
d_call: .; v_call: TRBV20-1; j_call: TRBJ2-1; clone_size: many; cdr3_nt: TGCAGTGCTAGTCGCGGGACTCCCGGGGGAATGTTCTTC; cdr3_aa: CSASRGTPGGMFF
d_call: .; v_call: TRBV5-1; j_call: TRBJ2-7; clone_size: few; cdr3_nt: TGCGCCAGCAGCCACGACGGGTACGAGCAGTACTTC; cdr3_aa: CASSHDGYEQYF
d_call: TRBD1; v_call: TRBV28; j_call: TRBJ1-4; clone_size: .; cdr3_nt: TGTGCCAGCAGTTTGGTGGACAGGGGTTGGGGCGAAAAACTGTTTTTT; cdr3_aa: CASSLVDRGWGEKLFF
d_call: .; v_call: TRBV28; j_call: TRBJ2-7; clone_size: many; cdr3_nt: TGTGCCAGCAGTTTGGGGAGTCTAGCGAGTACCTACGAGCAGTACTTC; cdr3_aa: CASSLGSLASTYEQYF
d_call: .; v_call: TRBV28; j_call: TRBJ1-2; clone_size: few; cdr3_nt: TGTGCCAGCAGTTTATCCGGGAGTAACTATGGCTACACCTTC; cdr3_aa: CASSLSGSNYGYTF
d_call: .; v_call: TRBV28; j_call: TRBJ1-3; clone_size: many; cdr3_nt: TGTGCCAGCCTCGGAGCTAACTCTGGAAACACCATATATTTT; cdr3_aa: CASLGANSGNTIYF
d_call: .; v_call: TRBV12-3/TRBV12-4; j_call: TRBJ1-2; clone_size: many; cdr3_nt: TGTGCCAGCAGTTTAGGACCCGGCTATGGCTACACCTTC; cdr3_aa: CASSLGPGYGYTF
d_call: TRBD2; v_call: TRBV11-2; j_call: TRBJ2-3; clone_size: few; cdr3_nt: TGTGCCGTTCAGAGATGGGAGGGGCCAGATACGCAGTATTTT; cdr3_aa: CAVQRWEGPDTQYF
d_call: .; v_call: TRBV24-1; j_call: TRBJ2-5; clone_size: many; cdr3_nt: TGTGCCACCAGTGATCTGACCGAATCGGAAGAGACCCAGTACTTC; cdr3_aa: CATSDLTESEETQYF
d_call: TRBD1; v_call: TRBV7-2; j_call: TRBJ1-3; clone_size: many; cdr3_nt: TGTGCCAGCAGCCAGGGACAGGGGGCTGCTGGAAACACCATATATTTT; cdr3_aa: CASSQGQGAAGNTIYF
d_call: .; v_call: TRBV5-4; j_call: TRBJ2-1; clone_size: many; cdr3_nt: TGTGCCAGCAGCTTGGCTTTCTCCCACGTTCAGTTCTTC; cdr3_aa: CASSLAFSHVQFF
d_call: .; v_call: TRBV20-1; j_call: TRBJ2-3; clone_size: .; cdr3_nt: TGCAGCATAAGCACAGATACGCAGTATTTT; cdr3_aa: CSISTDTQYF
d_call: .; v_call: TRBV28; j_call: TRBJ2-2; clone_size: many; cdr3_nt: TGTGCCAGCACCTTGGACAGCCACGGGGAGCTGTTTTTT; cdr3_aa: CASTLDSHGELFF
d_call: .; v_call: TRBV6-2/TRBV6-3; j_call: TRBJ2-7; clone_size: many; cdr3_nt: TGTGCCAGTAGGGTTCGCCAGAGCTCCTACGAGCAGTACTTC; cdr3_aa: CASRVRQSSYEQYF
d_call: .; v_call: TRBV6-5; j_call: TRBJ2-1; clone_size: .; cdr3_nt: TGTGCCAGCGGGCCTCGGGCCAAACCGTTCTTC; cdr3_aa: CASGPRAKPFF
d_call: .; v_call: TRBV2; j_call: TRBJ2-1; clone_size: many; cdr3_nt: TGTGCCAGTCAGGGGCGCACCTACAATGAGCAGTTCTTC; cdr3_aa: CASQGRTYNEQFF
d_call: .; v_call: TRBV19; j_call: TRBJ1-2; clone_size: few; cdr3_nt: TGTGCCAGTAGTATCCGAAACCCGTATGGCTACACCTTC; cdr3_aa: CASSIRNPYGYTF
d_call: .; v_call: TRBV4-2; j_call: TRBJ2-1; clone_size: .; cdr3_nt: TGTGCCAGCAGCCAGTACCAGGGACAAAGCTCCTACAATGAGCAGTTCTTC; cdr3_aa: CASSQYQGQSSYNEQFF
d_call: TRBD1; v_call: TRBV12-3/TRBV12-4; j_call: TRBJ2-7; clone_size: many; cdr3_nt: TGTGCCAGCAGTCAAGGGACAGCCTACGAGCAGTACTTC; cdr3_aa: CASSQGTAYEQYF
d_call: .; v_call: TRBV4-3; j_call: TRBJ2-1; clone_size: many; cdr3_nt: TGCGCCAGCAGCCAAGACCTTTTCAATGAGCAGTTCTTC; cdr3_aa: CASSQDLFNEQFF
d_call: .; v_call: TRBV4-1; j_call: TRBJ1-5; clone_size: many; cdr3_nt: TGCGCCAGCAGCCAAGACCCCCCGAGGGGTTATAGCAATCAGCCCCAGCATTTT; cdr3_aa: CASSQDPPRGYSNQPQHF
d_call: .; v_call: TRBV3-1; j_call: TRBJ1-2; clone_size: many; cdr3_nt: TGTGCCAGCAGCCAAGATCCGGGCCGGGGCTACACCTTC; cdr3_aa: CASSQDPGRGYTF
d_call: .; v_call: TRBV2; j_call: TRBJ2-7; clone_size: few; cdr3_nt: TGTGCCAGCTCCTCCCTTGGGGCAGGGGACCTCATGGGGCAGTACTTC; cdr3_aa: CASSSLGAGDLMGQYF
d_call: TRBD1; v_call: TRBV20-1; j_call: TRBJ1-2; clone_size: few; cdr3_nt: TGCAGTGGGACAGGGGGCTTCTATGGCTACACCTTC; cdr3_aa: CSGTGGFYGYTF
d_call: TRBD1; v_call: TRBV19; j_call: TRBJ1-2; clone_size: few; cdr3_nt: TGTGCCAGCCGACGGGGACAGGGAAACTATGGCTACACCTTC; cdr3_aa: CASRRGQGNYGYTF
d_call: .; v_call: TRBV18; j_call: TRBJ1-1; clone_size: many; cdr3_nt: TGTGCCAGCTCATCCCGAGACACGAACACTGAAGCTTTCTTT; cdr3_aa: CASSSRDTNTEAFF
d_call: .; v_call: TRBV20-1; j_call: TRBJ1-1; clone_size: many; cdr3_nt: TGCAGTCTGGACTGGAACACTGAAGCTTTCTTT; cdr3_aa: CSLDWNTEAFF
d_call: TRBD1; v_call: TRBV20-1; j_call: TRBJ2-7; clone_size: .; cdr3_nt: TGCAGTGCTAGAGAGGGACAGGGGTTCAACGAGCAGTACTTC; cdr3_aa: CSAREGQGFNEQYF
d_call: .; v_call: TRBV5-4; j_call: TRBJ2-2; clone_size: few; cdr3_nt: TGTGCCAGCAGCTTTAACACCGGGGAGCTGTTTTTT; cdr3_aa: CASSFNTGELFF
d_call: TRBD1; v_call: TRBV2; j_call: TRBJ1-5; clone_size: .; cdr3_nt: TGTGCCAGCAGCGTTGACAGGGGGATTTATCAGCCCCAGCATTTT; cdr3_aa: CASSVDRGIYQPQHF
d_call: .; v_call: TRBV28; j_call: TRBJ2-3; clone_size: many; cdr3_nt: TGTGCCAGCAGTCCGTTGAGTGCAGATACGCAGTATTTT; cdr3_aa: CASSPLSADTQYF
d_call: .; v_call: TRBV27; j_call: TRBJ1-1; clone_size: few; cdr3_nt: TGTGCCAGCAGTTTGGTGGCAGGGATGAACACTGAAGCTTTCTTT; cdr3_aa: CASSLVAGMNTEAFF